The 26 T cell receptor beta chains below were found in one sample sequenced in a study of T cells after yellow fever vaccination. TCRdb reprocessed the 5' RACE reads via MiXCR and lists one record per CDR3 protein. The top ten hold approximately 25% of the sample, which has 300,000 to 350,000 distinct CDR3 sequences, 3% to 4.5% seen once. Sequences were derived from PBMCs, sampled 5 days after the yellow fever booster vaccination. Receptors were obtained from a man younger than 30 who received the YFV17D yellow fever vaccine.

This clonotype occurred many times. V and J are TRBV7-9 and TRBJ2-5, with D perhaps matching TRBD1 or TRBD2 (5 bases each). The CDR3 spans 14 residues. Trimming removed 5 bases at V and 5 bases at J, with 15 bases between. Germline V gene data show CDR1 as SEHNR and CDR2 as FQNEAQ (reference sequence). The CDR3 DNA reads as TGTGCCAGCAGCCCCCCCCAGGGAGCGGAGACCCAGTACTTC. Encoded protein: CASSPPQGAETQYF. Based on the CDR3 plus reference TRBV7-9 and TRBJ2-5, the full variable domain is DTGVSQNPRHKITKRGQNVTFRCDPISEHNRLYWYRQTLGQGPEFLTYFQNEAQLEKSRLLSDRFSAERPKGSFSTLEIQRTEQGDSAMYLCASSPPQGAETQYFGPGTRLLVL.

This clonotype was detected a few times. V and J are TRBV21-1 and TRBJ2-5; the D call TRBD1 from the table was never checked on the DNA. TRBV21-1 is labeled a pseudogene. The length of the CDR3 is 15 residues. The CDR3 here is CASSPPRRGGETQYF. The CDR3 bases are TGTGCCAGCAGCCCCCCCCGCAGGGGGGGAGAGACCCAGTACTTC.

This clonotype has ten or more counts. The genes are TRBV20-1 and TRBJ2-1; 10 positions agree with TRBD1. The length of the CDR3 is 16 residues. Germline-derived CDR1 and CDR2 are DFQATT and SNEGSKA (reference sequence). The junction had 7 bases not matched to a gene; V was cut back by 1 base and J by 4 bases. In nucleotides, the CDR3 is TGCAGTGCTAGAGCGACAGGGGGCCTGCGGTACAATGAGCAGTTCTTC. Translation gives CSARATGGLRYNEQFF.

This clonotype was counted between two and nine times. J is TRBJ2-1 and V is TRBV7-2; 8 bases map to TRBD2. Trimming cost V 5 bases and J 3 bases; bases outside gene matches: 6. Germline values: CDR1 SGHTA, CDR2 FQGNSA. This CDR3 has 15 amino acids. As DNA, the CDR3 is TGTGCCAGCAGCCAGAGCCGGGGGGGCTACAATGAGCAGTTCTTC. It codes for CASSQSRGGYNEQFF.

This clonotype appeared many times. V and J are TRBV5-1 and TRBJ2-3; D is tentatively TRBD1 or TRBD2 (5 bases each). The CDR3 contains 16 residues. Between the trimmed V and J ends, which lost 0 bases and 0 bases, there was a span of 11 bases. The germline CDR1 and CDR2 sequences are SGHRS and YFSETQ. CDR3 sequence reads: CASSLEGRTSTDTQYF. The CDR3 DNA follows: TGCGCCAGCAGCTTGGAGGGACGAACTAGCACAGATACGCAGTATTTT. The full variable domain, completed using reference TRBV5-1 and TRBJ2-3, is KAGVTQTPRYLIKTRGQQVTLSCSPISGHRSVSWYQQTPGQGLQFLFEYFSETQRNKGNFPGRFSGRQFSNSRSEMNVSTLELGDSALYLCASSLEGRTSTDTQYFGPGTRLTVL.

The V call is TRBV2, the J call TRBJ1-2, with no clear D. This CDR3 spans 12 amino acids. Germline V gene data show CDR1 as SNHLY and CDR2 as FYNNEI. Deletions cut 9 bases from V and 3 bases from J, with 11 bases between. CDR3: CASGDLDYGYTF. CDR3 nucleotides: TGTGCCAGTGGTGACCTGGACTATGGCTACACCTTC.

The chain links TRBV18 to TRBJ1-1; 12 nucleotides match TRBD1. After removal of 6 bases from V and 4 bases from J, the junction contained 9 bases not matched to a gene. Germline assignment: CDR1 KGHSH and CDR2 LQKENI. There are 16 residues in the CDR3. CDR3 bases: TGTGCCAGCTCGCGAGGGACAGGGGGCGCGGGCACTGAAGCTTTCTTT. This codes for CASSRGTGGAGTEAFF.

In its sample, this clonotype was seen many times. The rearrangement joins TRBV5-1 to TRBJ1-1; TRBD1 matches 9 bases. Germline loops: CDR1 SGHRS, CDR2 YFSETQ. The V and J ends lost 0 bases and 6 bases, in that order; junction bases with no gene match: 6. This CDR3 has 15 residues. The CDR3 bases are TGCGCCAGCAGCTTGGTCCCCCGGGACAGGGCTGAAGCTTTCTTT. Its translation is CASSLVPRDRAEAFF.

This clonotype showed up just a few times. This rearrangement joins TRBV7-6 to TRBJ2-7, with a weak D call TRBD1 (5 bases). V lost 1 base and J 6 bases, leaving 16 bases between the germline ends. The CDR3 loop spans 15 amino acids. CDR1 SGHVS and CDR2 FNYEAQ come from the germline V gene. The chain's CDR3 is CASSLDTKGYSEQYF. DNA of the CDR3: TGTGCCAGCAGCTTAGATACCAAGGGGTACTCCGAGCAGTACTTC. Using reference TRBV7-6 and TRBJ2-7 for the parts outside the CDR3, the full variable domain is GAGVSQSPRYKVTKRGQDVALRCDPISGHVSLYWYRQALGQGPEFLTYFNYEAQQDKSGLPNDRFSAERPEGSISTLTIQRTEQRDSAMYRCASSLDTKGYSEQYFGPGTRLTVT.

This clonotype came up many times. The rearrangement uses TRBV7-9 and TRBJ1-1; 7 bases are a match to TRBD1. V lost 5 bases and J lost 1; bases outside the gene matches: 7. This CDR3 region has 15 residues. Germline V gene lookup returns CDR1 SEHNR and CDR2 FQNEAQ (reference sequence). CDR3 in amino acids: CASSLTTGTNTEAFF. Here the CDR3 DNA reads TGTGCCAGCAGCCTAACGACAGGGACGAACACTGAAGCTTTCTTT.

This clonotype was counted many times. The chain has TRBV10-3 and TRBJ2-5, with 7 bases identical to TRBD1. The CDR3 extends over 13 amino acids. J gave up 5 bases and V 2 bases, and 2 bases lay outside the gene matches. Germline CDR1 is ENHRY and CDR2 is SYGVKD. Here the CDR3 reads CAISEDREETQYF. The CDR3 DNA sequence: TGTGCCATCAGTGAGGACAGGGAGGAGACCCAGTACTTC.

Many counts were recorded for this clonotype. The chain employs TRBV5-1 and TRBJ2-2; D gene ambiguous. Looked up from germline, CDR1 is SGHRS and CDR2 is YFSETQ. Trimming shortened V by 5 bases and J by 3 bases, and 20 bases separated the two germline ends. The CDR3 extends over 17 amino acids. This CDR3 reads CASSTGFPNVDTGELFF. The CDR3 DNA sequence: TGCGCCAGCAGTACCGGGTTCCCGAATGTGGACACCGGGGAGCTGTTTTTT.

This clonotype was seen ten or more times. The rearrangement links TRBV5-1 to TRBJ2-5, with a tentative D call TRBD1 (5 bases). The germline V and J ends were trimmed by 3 bases and 1 base, with 13 bases remaining between them. Germline values: CDR1 SGHRS, CDR2 YFSETQ. This CDR3 is built from 15 residues. DNA for the CDR3: TGCGCCAGCAGCTCCCAGACGACAGCCCAAGAGACCCAGTACTTC. It codes for CASSSQTTAQETQYF.

The chain carries TRBV20-1 and TRBJ2-3; no definite D call. Germline CDR1 reads DFQATT; CDR2 reads SNEGSKA (reference sequence). The CDR3 spans 11 residues. Deletions cut 6 bases from V and 4 bases from J, with 8 bases between. The CDR3 loop is CSAPGPDTQYF. The DNA of the CDR3 is TGCAGTGCCCCAGGCCCAGATACGCAGTATTTT.

This clonotype has a handful of counts. The V and J genes are TRBV4-3 and TRBJ2-1; the match to TRBD2 covers 10 bases. The CDR3 totals 16 residues. Germline loops: CDR1 LGHNA, CDR2 YSLEER. The V and J ends lost 3 bases and 7 bases, in that order; junction bases with no gene match: 9. The CDR3 reads CASSQRLAGGPNEQFF. For the CDR3, the DNA is TGCGCCAGCAGCCAGCGATTAGCGGGGGGTCCAAATGAGCAGTTCTTC.

This clonotype was seen only a few times. The V and J genes are TRBV5-1 and TRBJ2-5; TRBD2 matches 10 bases. CDR1 is SGHRS and CDR2 is YFSETQ in the germline V gene. The CDR3 has 17 amino acids. The V and J ends lost 0 bases and 4 bases, in that order; junction bases with no gene match: 9. The CDR3 region has the DNA TGCGCCAGCAGCTTGGGAGAGCGGGGGGGCCTCTTAGAGACCCAGTACTTC. It translates to CASSLGERGGLLETQYF.

The table lists this clonotype with a few counts. The rearrangement joins TRBV20-1 to TRBJ2-4; 7 positions match TRBD1. The junction had 9 bases not matched to a gene; V was cut back by 6 bases and J by 1 base. Germline CDR1 reads DFQATT; CDR2 reads SNEGSKA (reference sequence). The CDR3 has 15 amino acids. The chain's CDR3 is CSAESVQGAKNIQYF. In nucleotides, the CDR3 is TGCAGTGCCGAGTCGGTACAGGGGGCCAAAAACATTCAGTACTTC.

The chain recombines TRBV3-1 with TRBJ2-2; weak D call: TRBD1 (6 bases). In germline, CDR1 is LGHDT, CDR2 YNNKEL (reference sequence). V was cut by 5 bases and J by 1 base, with 11 bases left in between. The CDR3 runs to 15 residues. CDR3 nucleotide sequence: TGTGCCAGCAGCTCACAGGGAAAGAACACCGGGGAGCTGTTTTTT. It is translated as CASSSQGKNTGELFF.

This clonotype was seen many times. The chain has TRBV7-2 and TRBJ2-3; no firm D call. Germline CDR1 and CDR2: SGHTA and FQGNSA. V was clipped by 2 bases and J by 0 bases, with 12 bases between them. This CDR3 comprises 16 residues. This CDR3 is CASSLFVEPSTDTQYF. The CDR3 nucleotides read TGTGCCAGCAGCTTATTCGTGGAACCTAGCACAGATACGCAGTATTTT.

The rearrangement joins TRBV11-2 to TRBJ1-4; no firm D call. Trimming took off 0 bases at V and 0 bases at J, with 11 bases between the two ends. The V gene's germline CDR1 is SGHAT and CDR2 FQNNGV. The CDR3 has 17 amino acids. The CDR3 nucleotides are TGTGCCAGCAGCTTAGACCGTATACTCGCAACTAATGAAAAACTGTTTTTT. Amino acids: CASSLDRILATNEKLFF. The whole variable domain, remainder taken from reference TRBV11-2 and TRBJ1-4, is EAGVAQSPRYKIIEKRQSVAFWCNPISGHATLYWYQQILGQGPKLLIQFQNNGVVDDSQLPKDRFSAERLKGVDSTLKIQPAKLEDSAVYLCASSLDRILATNEKLFFGSGTQLSVL.

This clonotype has a count of ten or more. The CDR3 reads CASSLAGQGGGDTQYF. CDR3 DNA: TGCGCCAGCAGCTTGGCCGGACAGGGGGGAGGAGATACGCAGTATTTT. The V gene is TRBV5-1, the J gene TRBJ2-3, with 10 bases matching TRBD1. The CDR3 extends over 16 amino acids. Trimming removed 0 bases from V and 5 bases from J; junction bases left unmatched: 6. Germline CDR1 reads SGHRS; CDR2 reads YFSETQ.

This clonotype appeared a few times. This rearrangement joins TRBV7-9 to TRBJ2-2; D unresolved. This CDR3 spans 16 amino acids. Germline V CDR1 and CDR2: SEHNR, FQNEAQ (reference sequence). Trimming left V 5 bases short and J 4 bases short, with 17 bases between. CDR3 sequence (DNA): TGTGCCAGCAGCCTCACCGGCCAGCTGAGCACCGGGGAGCTGTTTTTT. It is translated as CASSLTGQLSTGELFF.

Many counts were recorded for this clonotype. The chain employs TRBV5-1 and TRBJ2-2; the D call may be TRBD1 or TRBD2 (6 bases each). This CDR3 is 16 amino acids long. The germline gives CDR1 SGHRS, CDR2 YFSETQ. V was pared by 1 base and J by 1 base, with 11 bases between. CDR3 DNA sequence: TGCGCCAGCAGCTTGACCGGGGGCTTGAACACCGGGGAGCTGTTTTTT. It codes for CASSLTGGLNTGELFF.

This clonotype was observed many times. The gene calls are TRBV5-1 and TRBJ2-1; 9 nucleotides align to TRBD2. This CDR3 region has 14 residues. The V gene's germline CDR1 is SGHRS and CDR2 YFSETQ. With 4 bases clipped from V and 12 bases from J, the junction kept 11 bases outside the gene matches. The CDR3: CASSPGGTSRGQFF. Written as DNA, the CDR3 is TGCGCCAGCAGCCCGGGGGGGACTAGCCGTGGGCAGTTCTTC.

The chain is built from TRBV27 and TRBJ1-5; D call uncertain. Deletions cut 8 bases from V and 0 bases from J, with 11 bases between. The germline V gene encodes CDR1 MNHEY and CDR2 SMNVEV (reference sequence). This CDR3 comprises 14 residues. The CDR3, as DNA: TGTGCCAGCGTCGAAACATATAGCAATCAGCCCCAGCATTTT. Protein sequence: CASVETYSNQPQHF.

This clonotype was seen a few times. The rearrangement uses TRBV7-9 and TRBJ2-3; D remains ambiguous. The length of the CDR3 is 15 residues. CDR1 is SEHNR, CDR2 FQNEAQ, per germline (reference sequence). V lost 1 base, J lost 4 bases, and 12 bases lay in between. The CDR3 coding sequence is TGTGCCAGCAGCTTAGAGCTTACTCAGGCAGATACGCAGTATTTT. It codes for CASSLELTQADTQYF.